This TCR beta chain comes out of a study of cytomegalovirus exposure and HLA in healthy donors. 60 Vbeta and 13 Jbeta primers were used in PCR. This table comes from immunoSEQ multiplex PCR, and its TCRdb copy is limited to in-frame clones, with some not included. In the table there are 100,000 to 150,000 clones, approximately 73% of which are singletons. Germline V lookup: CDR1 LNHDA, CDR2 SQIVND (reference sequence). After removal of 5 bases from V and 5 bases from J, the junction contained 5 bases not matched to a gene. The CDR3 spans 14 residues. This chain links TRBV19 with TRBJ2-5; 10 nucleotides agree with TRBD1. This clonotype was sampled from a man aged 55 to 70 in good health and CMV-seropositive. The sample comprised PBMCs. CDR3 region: CASSWTGGKETQYF. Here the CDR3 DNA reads TGTGCCAGTAGTTGGACAGGGGGGAAGGAGACCCAGTACTTC.